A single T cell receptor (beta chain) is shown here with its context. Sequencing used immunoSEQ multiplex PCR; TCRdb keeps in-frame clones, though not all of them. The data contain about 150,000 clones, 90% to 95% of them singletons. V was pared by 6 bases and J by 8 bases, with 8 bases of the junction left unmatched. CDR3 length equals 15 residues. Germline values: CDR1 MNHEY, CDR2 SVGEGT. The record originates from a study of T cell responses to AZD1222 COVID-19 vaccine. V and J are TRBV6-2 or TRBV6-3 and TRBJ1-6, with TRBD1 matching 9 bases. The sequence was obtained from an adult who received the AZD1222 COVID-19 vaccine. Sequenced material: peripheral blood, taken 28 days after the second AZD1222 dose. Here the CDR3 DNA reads TGTGCCAGCAGCCAGCCACAGGGGGCGGATTCACCCCTCCACTTT. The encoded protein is CASSQPQGADSPLHF.